A selection of T cell receptor beta chains follows, all from one sample in a study of CD8+ T cells in alopecia areata. Clones were read by immunoSEQ multiplex PCR, and TCRdb kept only the in-frame ones, dropping some. The profile shows about 150,000 clones, approximately 50% of them singletons. Sequences were obtained from CD4+ T cells sorted from blood. The receptors shown here come from a human donor with alopecia areata. Both conserved end residues are part of each CDR3. The order of the fields is clone size, J gene, D gene, V gene, CDR3 length, CDR3 DNA, CDR3 protein. D genes are given only for firm matches. Only part of the rows carry a size: once, few, many, or a class if the clone is expanded.

-	TRBJ1-1	-	TRBV2	11	TGTGCCAGCTGGAGGAACACTGAAGCTTTCTTT	CASWRNTEAFF
-	TRBJ2-7	TRBD1	TRBV5-1	14	TGCGCCAGCAGTCCCGGGACAGTAGCCTACGAGCAGTACTTC	CASSPGTVAYEQYF
-	TRBJ1-1	-	TRBV5-1	14	TGCGCCAGCAGCTTGGGGGTGGGGCCGCCAGAAGCTTTCTTT	CASSLGVGPPEAFF
few	TRBJ1-5	-	TRBV30	13	TGTGCCTGGAGTGGGGATAGCAATCAGCCCCAGCATTTT	CAWSGDSNQPQHF
-	TRBJ2-7	TRBD2	TRBV2	15	TGTGCCAGCCTTTTGACTAGCGGCAGTTCGGACGAGCAGTACTTC	CASLLTSGSSDEQYF
few	TRBJ2-4	-	TRBV4-1	17	TGCGCCAGCAGCCAGGGAACAGGGGAGGTAGCCAAAAACATTCAGTACTTC	CASSQGTGEVAKNIQYF
few	TRBJ1-4	-	TRBV28	11	TGTGCCAGCAGTTTCGGGCCAAAGCAGTTTTTT	CASSFGPKQFF
-	TRBJ1-1	-	TRBV6-1	13	TGTGCCAGCAGTGCCCTTCTGAACACTGAAGCTTTCTTT	CASSALLNTEAFF
-	TRBJ1-1	TRBD1	TRBV5-1	11	TGCGCCAGCAGACAGGGGACTGAAGCTTTCTTT	CASRQGTEAFF
-	TRBJ1-1	TRBD1	TRBV29-1	13	TGCAGCGTGCGGACAGGGATTCGGACTGAAGCTTTCTTT	CSVRTGIRTEAFF
-	TRBJ2-2	-	TRBV23-1	16	TGCGCCAGCAGTCAATCTTCGCAGGGTTTTTCGGAGGAGCTGTTTTTT	CASSQSSQGFSEELFF
-	TRBJ1-4	-	TRBV29-1	13	TGCAGCGCACACGGGACGGAAAATGAAAAACTGTTTTTT	CSAHGTENEKLFF
once	TRBJ2-7	-	TRBV29-1	13	TGCAGCGTTGACTCGGGCACGGGCTACGAGCAGTACTTC	CSVDSGTGYEQYF
-	TRBJ2-6	-	TRBV7-3	13	TGTGCCAGCAGCTTTTTTGGGGCCAACGTCCTGACTTTC	CASSFFGANVLTF
-	TRBJ2-3	-	TRBV7-8	16	TGTGCCAGCAGCTTAGGGGTAGGACCTGGGGCAGATACGCAGTATTTT	CASSLGVGPGADTQYF
few	TRBJ2-7	-	TRBV29-1	12	TGCAGCGTTGCTCAACCTAGCTACGAGCAGTACTTC	CSVAQPSYEQYF
-	TRBJ2-2	TRBD1	TRBV29-1	14	TGCAGCGTTGACAGGGGGCTGAACACCGGGGAGCTGTTTTTT	CSVDRGLNTGELFF
few	TRBJ2-1	TRBD2	TRBV29-1	14	TGCAGCGTTGATCGCAGACTAGCGGACAATGAGCAGTTCTTC	CSVDRRLADNEQFF
-	TRBJ2-7	-	TRBV4-1	14	TGCGCCAGCAGCCAGGTGAGAGGGACCTACGAGCAGTACTTC	CASSQVRGTYEQYF
-	TRBJ2-3	-	TRBV7-3	13	TGTGCCAGCAGCGGGAGTTTCACAGATACGCAGTATTTT	CASSGSFTDTQYF
-	TRBJ2-2	TRBD2	TRBV29-1	16	TGCAGCGTCCTGACTAGCGGGAGTCTATACACCGGGGAGCTGTTTTTT	CSVLTSGSLYTGELFF
-	TRBJ2-7	-	TRBV18	14	TGTGCCAGCTCACCTATCTTGGACAACTACGAGCAGTACTTC	CASSPILDNYEQYF
-	TRBJ2-6	TRBD1	TRBV25-1	16	TGTGCCAGCAGTGAACTCGACAGGGTTGGGGCCAACGTCCTGACTTTC	CASSELDRVGANVLTF
few	TRBJ2-7	TRBD2	TRBV7-6	15	TGTGCCAGCAGCGTTACTAGCGGGAGGGGGCTCGAGCAGTACTTC	CASSVTSGRGLEQYF
-	TRBJ2-7	TRBD2	TRBV5-1	13	TGCGCCAGCAGGCTAGCGGCAGAGTACGAGCAGTACTTC	CASRLAAEYEQYF
-	TRBJ2-1	TRBD2	TRBV29-1	16	TGCAGCGTTGTCACCCCGGGAGGCCGCTCCTACAATGAGCAGTTCTTC	CSVVTPGGRSYNEQFF
-	TRBJ2-4	-	TRBV11-3	13	TGTGCCAGCAGCTTATTGTCCAAAAACATTCAGTACTTC	CASSLLSKNIQYF
-	TRBJ1-2	TRBD1	TRBV7-3	14	TGTGCCAGCAGCATGACAGGGGGCCTCTATGGCTACACCTTC	CASSMTGGLYGYTF
-	TRBJ1-1	TRBD1	TRBV7-9	12	TGTGCCAGCAGCTCAGACAGGGGAAAAGCTTTCTTT	CASSSDRGKAFF
-	TRBJ2-7	-	TRBV28	12	TGTGCCAGCAGTTTAGTTGCTGACGAGCAGTACTTC	CASSLVADEQYF
-	TRBJ2-5	-	TRBV5-1	15	TGCGCCAGCAGCTTGGCGCCCGGCAGTCAAGAGACCCAGTACTTC	CASSLAPGSQETQYF
-	TRBJ2-1	-	TRBV30	14	TGTGCCTGGAGCCCTGCGAGCAGATACAATGAGCAGTTCTTC	CAWSPASRYNEQFF
-	TRBJ2-7	TRBD1	TRBV15	16	TGTGCCACCAGCCCCCTCAGGCCGGGACAGGCTCCCGAGCAGTACTTC	CATSPLRPGQAPEQYF
-	TRBJ2-3	TRBD2	TRBV11-2	16	TGTGCCAGCAGCTCCGGGACTAGCGGGAGGCCAGATACGCAGTATTTT	CASSSGTSGRPDTQYF
-	TRBJ1-1	TRBD1	TRBV7-3	14	TGTGCCAGCAGCCAACGAACAGGGGGGACTGAAGCTTTCTTT	CASSQRTGGTEAFF
-	TRBJ2-1	-	TRBV19	10	TGTGCCAGTAAGACCAGGGCTGGGTTCTTC	CASKTRAGFF
few	TRBJ1-1	-	TRBV29-1	10	TGCAGCGCATGGGACAATGAAGCTTTCTTT	CSAWDNEAFF
-	TRBJ2-7	-	TRBV19	15	TGTGCCAGTACCCTATCCGGGGACGGAAACTACGAGCAGTACTTC	CASTLSGDGNYEQYF
-	TRBJ1-2	-	TRBV29-1	13	TGCAGCGTTGAAGGGTTAACCTCCGGAGGCTACACCTTC	CSVEGLTSGGYTF
-	TRBJ2-2	TRBD1	TRBV4-1	18	TGCGCCAGCAGCTATAACCTCAACAGGGGGCGAGGGACCGGGGAGCTGTTTTTT	CASSYNLNRGRGTGELFF
-	TRBJ2-1	TRBD2	TRBV7-9	14	TGTGCCAGCGAGGGCGGGAGTGTCTACAATGAGCAGTTCTTC	CASEGGSVYNEQFF
-	TRBJ1-2	TRBD1	TRBV5-1	15	TGCGCCAGCAGGGCGTCCACAGGGGAATTCTATGGCTACACCTTC	CASRASTGEFYGYTF
-	TRBJ2-1	-	TRBV25-1	14	TGTGCCAGCAGCCGCCGGACGGCCTACAATGAGCAGTTCTTC	CASSRRTAYNEQFF
-	TRBJ2-2	TRBD2	TRBV28	16	TGTGCCAGCAGTTTCCCGAGCGGGAGGGCCATCGGGGAGCTGTTTTTT	CASSFPSGRAIGELFF
-	TRBJ2-5	-	TRBV29-1	12	TGCAGCGTTGGGAGTAGCGAAGAGACCCAGTACTTC	CSVGSSEETQYF
few	TRBJ1-2	-	TRBV19	13	TGTGCCAGTAGTATAGACGGAAACTATGGCTACACCTTC	CASSIDGNYGYTF
few	TRBJ2-6	-	TRBV2	12	TGTGCCAGTGACTCTGGGGCCAACGTCCTGACTTTC	CASDSGANVLTF
-	TRBJ2-5	TRBD1	TRBV5-1	14	TGCGCCAGCGCTGACAGGGGGCTTATCGAGACCCAGTACTTC	CASADRGLIETQYF
few	TRBJ2-7	-	TRBV7-9	15	TGTGCCAGCAGCCCCCCGACAATACTGTCCTACGAGCAGTACTTC	CASSPPTILSYEQYF
-	TRBJ1-1	-	TRBV6-5	15	TGTGCCAGCAGTTACTCAACCGATATCGGGACTGAAGCTTTCTTT	CASSYSTDIGTEAFF
-	TRBJ2-7	TRBD2	TRBV6-5	14	TGTGCCAGCACACGACTAGCGGGTATCTACGAGCAGTACTTC	CASTRLAGIYEQYF
few	TRBJ1-1	-	TRBV27	13	TGTGCCAGCAGTTTAGTCGAGAACACTGAAGCTTTCTTT	CASSLVENTEAFF